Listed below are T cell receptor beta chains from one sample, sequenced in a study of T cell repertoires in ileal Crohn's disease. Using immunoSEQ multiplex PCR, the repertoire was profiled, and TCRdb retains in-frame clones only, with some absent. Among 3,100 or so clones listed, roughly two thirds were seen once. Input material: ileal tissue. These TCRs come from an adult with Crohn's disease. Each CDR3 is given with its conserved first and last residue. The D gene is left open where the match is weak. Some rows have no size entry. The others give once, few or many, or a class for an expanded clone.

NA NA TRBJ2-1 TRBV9 TGTGCCAGCAGCGTATCAAGTGAGCAGTTCTTC CASSVSSEQFF
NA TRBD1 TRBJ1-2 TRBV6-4 TGTGCCAGCAGCTTGGGACAGGGGGACGGCTACACCTTC CASSLGQGDGYTF
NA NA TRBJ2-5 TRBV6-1 TGTGCCAGCAGTGCGCCCCAGAGCCTCCAAGAGACCCAGTACTTC CASSAPQSLQETQYF
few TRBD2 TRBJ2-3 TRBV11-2 TGTGCCAGCAGCCCGCTGGGGTCGGCGGGAGGTAGGGCGCAGTATTTT CASSPLGSAGGRAQYF
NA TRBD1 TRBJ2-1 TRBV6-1 TGTGCCAGCAATACCGGACAGGCCTACAATGAGCAGTTCTTC CASNTGQAYNEQFF
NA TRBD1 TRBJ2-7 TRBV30 TGTGCCTGGAGTCGAGGGACAGGGCTCGACGAGCAGTACTTC CAWSRGTGLDEQYF
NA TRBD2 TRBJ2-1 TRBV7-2 TGTGCCAGCAGCTTAAGGGCTAGCGGGGGGAACCGTCGGGAGCAGTTCTTC CASSLRASGGNRREQFF
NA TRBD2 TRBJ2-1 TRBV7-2 TGTGCCAGCAGCCGGACTAGCGGGAGCTATGAGCAGTTCTTC CASSRTSGSYEQFF
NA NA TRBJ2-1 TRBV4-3 TGCGCCAGCAGCCAGGTACGGGCGGGTCAATTAGGCGAGCAGTTCTTC CASSQVRAGQLGEQFF
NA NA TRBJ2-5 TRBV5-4 TGTGCCAGCAGTTCCGAGACGGGGTTTGAGACCCAGTACTTC CASSSETGFETQYF
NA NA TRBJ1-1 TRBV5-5 TGTGCCAGCAGCTTGGTGGAGGCCGGGGGTACTGAAGCTTTCTTT CASSLVEAGGTEAFF
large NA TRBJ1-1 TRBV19 TGTGCCAGTAGCGTCAAAGGGGACACTGAAGCTTTCTTT CASSVKGDTEAFF
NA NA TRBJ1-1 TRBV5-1 TGCGCCAGCAGCTCGGGGGTTGAAGCTTTCTTT CASSSGVEAFF
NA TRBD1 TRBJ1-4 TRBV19 TGTGCCAGTAGTCTGGGACAGTATAATGAAAAACTGTTTTTT CASSLGQYNEKLFF
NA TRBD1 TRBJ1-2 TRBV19 TGTGCCAGTAGTATAGGTCCAGGGGGCGCGAACTATGGCTACACCTTC CASSIGPGGANYGYTF
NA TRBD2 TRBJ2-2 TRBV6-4 TGTGCCAGCGGATACAAATCGTTCGGGAGGGCCAACACCGGGGAGCTGTTTTTT CASGYKSFGRANTGELFF
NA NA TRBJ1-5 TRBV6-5 TGTGCCAGCAGACTCGACGGAAATCAGCCCCAGCATTTT CASRLDGNQPQHF
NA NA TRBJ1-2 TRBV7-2 TGTGCCAGCAGCCCGGACAGCTATGGCTACACCTTC CASSPDSYGYTF
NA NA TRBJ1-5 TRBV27 TGTGCCAGCAGTTTGTCGCAGAGCAATCAGCCCCAGCATTTT CASSLSQSNQPQHF
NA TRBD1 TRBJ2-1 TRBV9 TGTGCCAGCAGCGGGGACAGGGGGAATGAGCAGTTCTTC CASSGDRGNEQFF
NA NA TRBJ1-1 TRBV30 TGTGCCCCCGCCAGGGGCCTTTTTTGGAACACTGAAGCTTTCTTT CAPARGLFWNTEAFF
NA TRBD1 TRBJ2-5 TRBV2 TGTGCCAGCAGCAGGGACAGGGGGCAAGAGACCCAGTACTTC CASSRDRGQETQYF
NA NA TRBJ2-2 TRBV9 TGTGCCAGCAGCGTAGTGGGGGGCAGCTCCGGGGAGCTGTTTTTT CASSVVGGSSGELFF
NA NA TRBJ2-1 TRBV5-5 TGTGCCAGCAGCAGCTCTGGGGACGGCTACAATGAGCAGTTCTTC CASSSSGDGYNEQFF
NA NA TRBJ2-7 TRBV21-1 TGTGCCAGCAGCGGGAAACGCATTTACGAGCAGTACTTC CASSGKRIYEQYF